The 31 T cell receptor beta chains below all came from one sample that was sequenced in a study of blood T cell repertoires in COVID-19. Only in-frame clones appear in the TCRdb table, and some are missing; sequencing was by immunoSEQ multiplex PCR. The data hold some 150,000 clones, with roughly 88% observed a single time. Specimen: PBMCs or T cells enriched from blood (not recorded which). The source of these receptors is a man over 45 who had recovered from COVID-19.

The gene calls are TRBV5-4 and TRBJ1-6; the match to TRBD1 covers 8 bases. The CDR3 has 17 amino acids. Germline values: CDR1 SGHNT, CDR2 YYREEE (reference sequence). V dropped 2 bases and J dropped 0; count of bases not matched to a gene: 4. CDR3 protein: CASSFGQGNSYNSPLHF. CDR3 coding DNA: TGTGCCAGCAGCTTCGGACAGGGAAACTCCTATAATTCACCCCTCCACTTT.

About this clone itself: The same CDR3 is also encoded by other DNA sequences in this sample. V and J are TRBV5-1 and TRBJ1-2; D remains ambiguous. This CDR3 contains 14 residues. Germline V gene lookup returns CDR1 SGHRS and CDR2 YFSETQ. The ends were cut back, 0 bases at V and 2 bases at J, with 8 bases in the middle. CDR3 residues: CASSLAPGNYGYTF. The CDR3 nucleotides read TGCGCCAGCAGCTTGGCCCCCGGGAACTATGGCTACACCTTC.

The chain has TRBV6-5 and TRBJ1-3; no firm D call. V lost 8 bases, J lost 0 bases, and 11 bases lay in between. The CDR3 length is 14 residues. Per the germline V gene, CDR1 is MNHEY and CDR2 is SVGAGI. In DNA, the CDR3 is TGTGCCAGCGAGGCCCGGGGCTCTGGAAACACCATATATTTT. Amino acids: CASEARGSGNTIYF.

The rearrangement uses TRBV7-2 and TRBJ2-1, with D possibly being TRBD2 (6 bases). Per germline, CDR1 SGHTA and CDR2 FQGNSA. This CDR3 contains 15 residues. V was shortened by 2 bases and J by 4 bases, with 12 bases between the two germline ends. The CDR3 region has the DNA TGTGCCAGCAGCTTAAACGCGGGGCGGTACAATGAGCAGTTCTTC. Translated: CASSLNAGRYNEQFF.

The table lists this clone with a few counts. The rearrangement links TRBV18 to TRBJ1-4, with D perhaps matching TRBD1 (6 bases). The CDR3 is 14 amino acids. The V end was cut by 3 bases, the J end by 7 bases, with 12 bases between. Germline V gene data show CDR1 as KGHSH and CDR2 as LQKENI. The DNA of the CDR3 is TGTGCCAGCTCACCGGGGGGGCAGAGTGAAAAACTGTTTTTT. Protein sequence: CASSPGGQSEKLFF.

This clone has just a few counts. The V and J genes are TRBV7-8 and TRBJ2-1, with 7 bases lining up with TRBD1. J lost 2 bases, V lost 5 bases, and 12 bases had no gene match. The CDR3 totals 17 residues. From germline, CDR1 is SGHVS and CDR2 FQNEAQ. CDR3 region: CASSRRVGQGAYNEQFF. CDR3 nucleotides: TGTGCCAGCAGCCGCCGCGTCGGGCAGGGGGCCTACAATGAGCAGTTCTTC.

This clone was seen a single time. The CDR3 DNA reads as TGTGCCAGCAGTTTAGGTGGCAGACTTGAGCAGTACTTC. As protein: CASSLGGRLEQYF. V usage is TRBV27 and J usage is TRBJ2-7; D call uncertain. Deletions cut 2 bases from V and 7 bases from J, with 12 bases between. The length of the CDR3 is 13 residues. CDR1 is MNHEY, CDR2 SMNVEV, per germline (reference sequence).

The chain uses TRBV7-9 and TRBJ2-1; 8 bases are shared with TRBD1. This CDR3 comprises 13 residues. Germline V lookup: CDR1 SEHNR, CDR2 FQNEAQ (reference sequence). Unmatched junction bases numbered 0, after V lost 8 bases and J lost 0 bases. DNA of the CDR3: TGTGCCAGCGGACAGGGCTCCTACAATGAGCAGTTCTTC. Protein sequence: CASGQGSYNEQFF.

The V call is TRBV5-1, the J call TRBJ1-1; D might be TRBD1 (6 bases). Deletions cut 0 bases from V and 7 bases from J, with 13 bases between. The CDR3 has 14 residues. CDR1 SGHRS and CDR2 YFSETQ come from the germline V gene. The CDR3: CASSLAPLQGEAFF. The DNA of the CDR3 is TGCGCCAGCAGCTTGGCCCCGTTACAGGGTGAAGCTTTCTTT.

The V and J genes are TRBV29-1 and TRBJ1-1, with 10 bases aligning to TRBD1. The germline gives CDR1 SQVTM, CDR2 ANQGSEA. The CDR3 covers 16 residues. The ends lost 6 bases at V and 0 bases at J; junction bases unmatched: 10. The CDR3 DNA is TGCAGCGTGGCTAAGACAGGGGGCCTTATGAACACTGAAGCTTTCTTT. Translating gives CSVAKTGGLMNTEAFF.

This clone was seen only once. The rearrangement links TRBV6-1 to TRBJ1-6, with D maybe TRBD1 (5 bases). Trimming took 0 bases from V and 6 from J, leaving 12 bases between them. This CDR3 region has 16 residues. Germline lookup yields CDR1 MNHNS and CDR2 SASEGT. The CDR3 DNA is TGTGCCAGCAGTGAAGCGACGGGGGGTGCTAATTCACCCCTCCACTTT. Its translation: CASSEATGGANSPLHF.

The gene calls are TRBV19 and TRBJ2-1; D gene uncertain. The V gene lost 4 bases and the J gene lost 4 bases, with 8 bases spanning the gap. The CDR3 runs to 13 residues. Germline CDR1 reads LNHDA; CDR2 reads SQIVND (reference sequence). The CDR3 protein is CASSTDTYNEQFF. The DNA of the CDR3 is TGTGCCAGTAGTACTGACACGTACAATGAGCAGTTCTTC. Drawing the rest from reference TRBV19 and TRBJ2-1, the complete variable domain is DGGITQSPKYLFRKEGQNVTLSCEQNLNHDAMYWYRQDPGQGLRLIYYSQIVNDFQKGDIAEGYSVSREKKESFPLTVTSAQKNPTAFYLCASSTDTYNEQFFGPGTRLTVL.

This chain connects TRBV6-5 to TRBJ1-1; TRBD1 matches 9 bases. There are 15 residues in the CDR3. Germline lookup yields CDR1 MNHEY and CDR2 SVGAGI. V lost 4 bases to trimming and J lost 5 bases; unmatched junction nucleotides: 8. The CDR3, as DNA: TGTGCCAGCAGTTCCTATGGGACAGGGAAAACTGAAGCTTTCTTT. It translates to CASSSYGTGKTEAFF.

This clone turned up a few times. The V gene is TRBV28, the J gene TRBJ1-2, with 7 positions matching TRBD1. V lost 6 bases and J lost 6; bases outside the gene matches: 10. The CDR3 has 14 amino acids. From germline, CDR1 is MDHEN and CDR2 SYDVKM. CDR3 sequence: CASRSGGKYNGYTF. The CDR3 bases are TGTGCCAGCAGGTCAGGGGGGAAATACAATGGCTACACCTTC.

CDR3 loop: CASSADRGAVYSNQPQHF. The CDR3 DNA is TGTGCCAGCAGTGCGGACAGGGGGGCCGTATATAGCAATCAGCCCCAGCATTTT. The V and J genes are TRBV27 and TRBJ1-5, with TRBD1 matching 10 bases. The CDR3 spans 18 residues. CDR1 and CDR2 from the germline V gene are MNHEY and SMNVEV (reference sequence). V dropped 5 bases and J dropped 0; count of bases not matched to a gene: 10.

This clone occurred a few times. The V gene is TRBV9, the J gene TRBJ2-1; 7 bases are a match to TRBD1. The CDR3 consists of 16 residues. Germline V gene data show CDR1 as SGDLS and CDR2 as YYNGEE. V lost 4 bases to trimming and J lost 0 bases; unmatched junction nucleotides: 7. CDR3 nucleotides: TGTGCCAGCAGCACATCGACAGGGAGCTCCTACAATGAGCAGTTCTTC. Encoded protein: CASSTSTGSSYNEQFF.

The gene calls are TRBV5-4 and TRBJ2-2; 11 bases line up with TRBD1. The CDR3 length is 16 residues. Losses at the gene ends were 4 bases for V and 2 bases for J; bases not matched to a gene: 4. CDR1 is SGHNT, CDR2 YYREEE, per germline (reference sequence). CDR3 DNA: TGTGCCAGCAGCACGAGGACAGGGGGCAACACCGGGGAGCTGTTTTTT. Translating gives CASSTRTGGNTGELFF.

The V call is TRBV29-1, the J call TRBJ1-2; D gene ambiguous. From germline, CDR1 is SQVTM and CDR2 ANQGSEA. This CDR3 is built from 11 residues. V lost 7 bases to trimming and J lost 4 bases, with 10 bases between them. CDR3 DNA sequence: TGCAGCGCTGGTGGCAGCTATGGCTACACCTTC. Translated, it gives CSAGGSYGYTF.

The genes are TRBV3-1 (or the pseudogene TRBV3-2) and TRBJ1-2; D is unclear. CDR1 is LGHDT and CDR2 is YNNKEL in the germline V gene (reference sequence). The germline V and J ends were trimmed by 1 base and 1 base, with 13 bases remaining between them. The CDR3 is made up of 16 amino acids. The CDR3 region has the DNA TGTGCCAGCAGCCAAGTCCCAGTGCGGGATAACTATGGCTACACCTTC. Translated: CASSQVPVRDNYGYTF.

V is TRBV5-4 and J is TRBJ1-2; D unresolved. CDR1 and CDR2 from the germline V gene are SGHNT and YYREEE (reference sequence). The CDR3 sequence is 15 residues long. V shed 0 bases and J shed 4 bases, with 13 bases lying between them. The CDR3 spells CASSLGGSSIYGYTF. Written as DNA, the CDR3 is TGTGCCAGCAGCTTGGGAGGGAGTTCCATCTATGGCTACACCTTC.

This chain links TRBV14 with TRBJ1-1, with TRBD1 identical over 7 bases. CDR3 length equals 18 residues. V was clipped by 4 bases and J by 5 bases; unmatched bases: 19. Looked up from germline, CDR1 is SGHDN and CDR2 is FVKESK. In DNA form, the CDR3 reads TGTGCCAGCAGCCCCCGGACAGGAGGGCTGACCCTGGGTACTGAAGCTTTCTTT. Translation: CASSPRTGGLTLGTEAFF.

The CDR3 bases are TGTGCCAGCAGCTCGGGGACATATTTGGGTTTTCAGCCCCAGCATTTT. Its translation is CASSSGTYLGFQPQHF. The chain combines TRBV5-6 with TRBJ1-5; possibly TRBD1 for D (6 bases). Trimming took off 3 bases at V and 6 bases at J, with 19 bases between the two ends. The CDR3 loop spans 16 amino acids. In germline, CDR1 is SGHDT, CDR2 YYEEEE.

This clone was recorded many times. The gene calls are TRBV7-9 and TRBJ2-7; 8 bases are a match to TRBD2. After removal of 5 bases from V and 0 bases from J, the junction contained 3 bases not matched to a gene. The CDR3 loop spans 14 amino acids. Per the germline V gene, CDR1 is SEHNR and CDR2 is FQNEAQ (reference sequence). The CDR3 bases are TGTGCCAGCAGCCGCGGGGGGAGCTCCTACGAGCAGTACTTC. This translates into CASSRGGSSYEQYF.

The rearrangement links TRBV3-1 (or the pseudogene TRBV3-2) to TRBJ2-3; D possibly corresponds to TRBD2 (5 bases). CDR3 length: 16 residues. With 2 bases removed from V and 6 bases from J, the gap between germline ends came to 18 bases. Germline-derived CDR1 and CDR2 are LGHDT and YNNKEL (reference sequence). The CDR3 nucleotides are TGTGCCAGCAGCCAAACGAACTATCGGGGTCAGGATACGCAGTATTTT. Encoded protein: CASSQTNYRGQDTQYF.

V usage is TRBV5-1 and J usage is TRBJ1-1; maybe TRBD1 (5 bases). Trimming stripped 0 bases from V and 5 bases from J, with 14 bases between. The CDR3 contains 15 residues. Germline loops: CDR1 SGHRS, CDR2 YFSETQ. This chain's CDR3 is CASSLAFGGFTEAFF. DNA of the CDR3: TGCGCCAGCAGCTTGGCGTTTGGGGGGTTTACTGAAGCTTTCTTT. Supplemented by reference TRBV5-1 and TRBJ1-1, the full variable domain reads KAGVTQTPRYLIKTRGQQVTLSCSPISGHRSVSWYQQTPGQGLQFLFEYFSETQRNKGNFPGRFSGRQFSNSRSEMNVSTLELGDSALYLCASSLAFGGFTEAFFGQGTRLTVV.

This rearrangement joins TRBV6-5 to TRBJ1-1, with D possibly TRBD1 on 5 matching bases. The germline V gene has CDR1 MNHEY and CDR2 SVGAGI. This CDR3 is 12 amino acids long. V lost 6 bases and J 4 bases, leaving 9 bases between the germline ends. This CDR3 reads CASRGVSTEAFF. In nucleotides, the CDR3 is TGTGCCAGCAGAGGGGTGAGCACTGAAGCTTTCTTT.

The chain is built from TRBV11-2 and TRBJ2-3; no reliable D call. The germline gives CDR1 SGHAT, CDR2 FQNNGV. The CDR3 loop spans 14 amino acids. Trimming took 5 bases from V and 7 from J, leaving 16 bases between them. Here the CDR3 DNA reads TGTGCCAGCAGCCGCATCCAGGTCGAGAATACGCAGTATTTT. Its protein is CASSRIQVENTQYF.

The chain couples TRBV10-3 to TRBJ1-6, with TRBD1 matching over 9 bases. The germline V gene encodes CDR1 ENHRY and CDR2 SYGVKD. The V and J ends lost 6 bases and 0 bases, in that order; junction bases with no gene match: 6. This CDR3 is 17 amino acids long. The CDR3: CAIRSTGGSSYNSPLHF. The CDR3 nucleotides read TGTGCCATCAGATCGACAGGGGGGAGCTCCTATAATTCACCCCTCCACTTT.

This clone has just a few counts. The V gene is TRBV7-6, the J gene TRBJ2-2, with D possibly matching TRBD1 (5 bases). Germline V lookup: CDR1 SGHVS, CDR2 FNYEAQ. CDR3 length equals 13 residues. V lost 1 base and J 6 bases, leaving 6 bases between the germline ends. The CDR3: CASSLVGAGELFF. Here the CDR3 DNA reads TGTGCCAGCAGCTTAGTAGGGGCCGGGGAGCTGTTTTTT.

The chain recombines TRBV3-1 (or the pseudogene TRBV3-2) with TRBJ2-7; the D is unclear. In germline, CDR1 is LGHDT, CDR2 YNNKEL (reference sequence). There are 14 residues in the CDR3. V lost 0 bases, J lost 3 bases, and 9 bases lay in between. For the CDR3, the DNA is TGTGCCAGCAGCCAAGATGCCAGTTACTACGAGCAGTACTTC. Translating it yields CASSQDASYYEQYF.

V and J are TRBV6-4 and TRBJ1-1; TRBD1 is a possible D gene (5 bases). V lost 7 bases and J 4 bases, leaving 10 bases between the germline ends. The CDR3 contains 12 residues. Germline lookup yields CDR1 MRHNA and CDR2 SNTAGT. The CDR3 sequence is CASNEGRTEAFF. CDR3 nucleotide sequence: TGTGCCAGCAATGAGGGGCGCACTGAAGCTTTCTTT.